Below, 8 T cell receptor beta chains from the same sample are listed, as sequenced in a study of blood T cell repertoires in COVID-19. Sequencing was performed with immunoSEQ multiplex PCR; in TCRdb, only in-frame clones are kept and a portion is missing. Counted here are about 410,000 clones, nearly 90% occurring once; the ten biggest clones make up about 1.7%. The specimen was PBMCs or T cells enriched from blood (not recorded which). These receptors were taken from a woman in her twenties or thirties who had recovered from COVID-19.

CDR3 in amino acids: CASSQAPGEYNEQFF. CDR3 DNA: TGTGCCAGCAGCCAAGCTCCGGGGGAGTACAATGAGCAGTTCTTC. J is TRBJ2-1 and V is TRBV3-1 (or the pseudogene TRBV3-2); D may be TRBD2 (6 bases). CDR1 is LGHDT, CDR2 YNNKEL, per germline (reference sequence). The CDR3 has 15 amino acids. V gave up 1 base and J gave up 4 bases, with 11 bases separating them.

V gene TRBV7-6 combines with J gene TRBJ1-5; 7 nucleotides align to TRBD1. Germline values: CDR1 SGHVS, CDR2 FNYEAQ. V lost 4 bases and J lost 7; bases outside the gene matches: 7. CDR3 length equals 14 residues. The CDR3 loop is CASSSDRATQPQHF. CDR3 in DNA: TGTGCCAGCAGCTCCGACAGGGCAACACAGCCCCAGCATTTT.

This chain joins TRBV7-3 and TRBJ1-6; D not resolved. The CDR3 is 14 amino acids. V lost 5 bases and J lost 8, with 13 bases in between. Germline V gene lookup returns CDR1 SGHTA and CDR2 FQGTGA. DNA for the CDR3: TGTGCCAGCAGCCTCGGTGGTTTCGATTCACCCCTCCACTTT. As protein: CASSLGGFDSPLHF.

This clone was found a few times. CDR3 nucleotide sequence: TGCGCCAGCAGCCAAAGGAGTGAGGGTGAGCAGTTCTTC. Protein: CASSQRSEGEQFF. V usage is TRBV4-3 and J usage is TRBJ2-1, with D possibly matching TRBD2 (5 bases). CDR3 size: 13 residues. Trimming took off 2 bases at V and 9 bases at J, with 11 bases between the two ends. Germline V gene data show CDR1 as LGHNA and CDR2 as YSLEER.

This clone was seen a handful of times. This chain uses TRBV5-1 with TRBJ1-4; TRBD1 aligns across 9 bases. V shed 4 bases and J 2 bases; nucleotides not matched to a gene: 9. Germline-derived CDR1 and CDR2 are SGHRS and YFSETQ. The CDR3 consists of 17 residues. CDR3 protein: CASSLGQGPATNEKLFF. The DNA of the CDR3 is TGCGCCAGCAGCCTAGGACAGGGGCCAGCGACTAATGAAAAACTGTTTTTT.

The rearrangement uses TRBV9 and TRBJ2-2, with 7 bases identical to TRBD2. Germline V gene sequence: CDR1 SGDLS, CDR2 YYNGEE. CDR3 length: 15 residues. V shed 7 bases and J 0 bases; nucleotides not matched to a gene: 6. The CDR3 is CASAAGTTNTGELFF. The CDR3 region has the DNA TGTGCCAGCGCGGCCGGGACTACGAACACCGGGGAGCTGTTTTTT. The whole variable domain, filled in from reference TRBV9 and TRBJ2-2, reads DSGVTQTPKHLITATGQRVTLRCSPRSGDLSVYWYQQSLDQGLQFLIQYYNGEERAKGNILERFSAQQFPDLHSELNLSSLELGDSALYFCASAAGTTNTGELFFGEGSRLTVL.

V is TRBV19 and J is TRBJ2-5, with TRBD2 identical over 12 bases. J lost 3 bases, V lost 5 bases, and 4 bases had no gene match. This CDR3 contains 15 residues. In germline, CDR1 is LNHDA, CDR2 SQIVND (reference sequence). The CDR3 region has the DNA TGTGCCAGTAGTTCCGCTAGCGGGGGGGAAGAGACCCAGTACTTC. It specifies CASSSASGGEETQYF.

The rearrangement uses TRBV4-3 and TRBJ1-1; 7 bases are shared with TRBD1. Germline V gene sequence: CDR1 LGHNA, CDR2 YSLEER. V lost 0 bases to trimming and J lost 3 bases; unmatched junction nucleotides: 16. The CDR3 spans 19 residues. The chain's CDR3 is CASSQDRSTGLSGDTEAFF. CDR3 sequence (DNA): TGCGCCAGCAGCCAAGATAGATCGACAGGGTTAAGTGGAGACACTGAAGCTTTCTTT.